This T cell receptor beta chain was recovered during a study of T-cell memory formation after mild COVID-19. CDR3 length: 12 residues. V was trimmed by 4 bases and J by 5 bases, leaving 12 bases between them. Germline CDR1 reads DFQATT; CDR2 reads SNEGSKA (reference sequence). Study-wide points: Clones that contracted from day 15 to 85 were balanced CD4/CD8, while later expanders leaned CD4+.

This clonotype occurred a few times. Its antigen is unknown. TCRdb analysed the 5' RACE reads with MiXCR anew, one entry per CDR3 protein. The sample records around 310,000 distinct CDR3 sequences, around 15% being singletons. The receptor was derived from a young man who had mild COVID-19 (a few samples of this study predate the infection). Cell type and time point are not known. Sequences were obtained from PBMCs or a T cell subset sorted from them (not recorded which). This rearrangement joins TRBV20-1 to TRBJ2-7, with a tentative D call TRBD2 (6 bases). The CDR3 is CSAISAGNEQYV. As DNA, the CDR3 is TGCAGTGCTATCTCCGCGGGGAACGAGCAGTACGTC.